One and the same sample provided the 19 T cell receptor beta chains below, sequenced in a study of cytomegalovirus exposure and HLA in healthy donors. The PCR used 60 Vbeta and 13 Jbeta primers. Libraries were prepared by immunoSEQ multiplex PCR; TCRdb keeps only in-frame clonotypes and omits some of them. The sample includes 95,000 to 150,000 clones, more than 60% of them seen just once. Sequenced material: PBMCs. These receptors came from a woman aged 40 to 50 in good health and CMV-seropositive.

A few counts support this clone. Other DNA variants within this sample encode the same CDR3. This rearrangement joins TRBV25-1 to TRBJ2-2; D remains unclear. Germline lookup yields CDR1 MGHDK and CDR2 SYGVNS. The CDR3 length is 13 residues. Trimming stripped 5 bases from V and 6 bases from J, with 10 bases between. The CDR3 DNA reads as TGTGCCAGCAGTCCCAGCGTGCCCGGGGAGCTGTTTTTT. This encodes CASSPSVPGELFF.

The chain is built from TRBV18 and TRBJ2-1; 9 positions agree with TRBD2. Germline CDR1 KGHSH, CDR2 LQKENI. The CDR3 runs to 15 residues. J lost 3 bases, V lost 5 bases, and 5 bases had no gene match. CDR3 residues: CASSSRLADYNEQFF. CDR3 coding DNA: TGTGCCAGCTCATCGCGACTAGCGGACTACAATGAGCAGTTCTTC. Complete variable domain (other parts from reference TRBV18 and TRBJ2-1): NAGVMQNPRHLVRRRGQEARLRCSPMKGHSHVYWYRQLPEEGLKFMVYLQKENIIDESGMPKERFSAEFPKEGPSILRIQQVVRGDSAAYFCASSSRLADYNEQFFGPGTRLTVL.

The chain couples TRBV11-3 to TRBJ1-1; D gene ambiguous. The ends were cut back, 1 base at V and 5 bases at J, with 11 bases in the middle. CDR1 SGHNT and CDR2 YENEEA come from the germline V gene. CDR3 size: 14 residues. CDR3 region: CASSLVKGGTEAFF. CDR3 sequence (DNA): TGTGCCAGCAGCTTAGTTAAAGGAGGGACTGAAGCTTTCTTT.

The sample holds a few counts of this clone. This CDR3 is CASSLVSGSHTGELFF. DNA for the CDR3: TGTGCCAGCAGCTTAGTTAGCGGGAGTCATACCGGGGAGCTGTTTTTT. This chain connects TRBV7-2 to TRBJ2-2; 9 nucleotides line up with TRBD2. The CDR3 spans 16 residues. Trimming at V came to 1 base and at J to 5 bases, leaving 5 bases not matched to a gene. Germline V lookup: CDR1 SGHTA, CDR2 FQGNSA.

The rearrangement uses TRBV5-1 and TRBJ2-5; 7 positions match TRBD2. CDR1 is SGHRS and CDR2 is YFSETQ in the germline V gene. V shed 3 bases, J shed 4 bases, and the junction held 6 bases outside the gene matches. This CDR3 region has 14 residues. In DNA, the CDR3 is TGCGCCAGCAGCTGGGGAGCGGGGCCAGAGACCCAGTACTTC. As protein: CASSWGAGPETQYF.

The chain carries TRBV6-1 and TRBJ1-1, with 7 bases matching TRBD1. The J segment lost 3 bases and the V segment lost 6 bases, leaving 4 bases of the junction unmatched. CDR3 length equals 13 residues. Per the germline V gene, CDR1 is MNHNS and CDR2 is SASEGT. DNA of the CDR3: TGTGCCAGCAGATCTACAGGGGACACTGAAGCTTTCTTT. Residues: CASRSTGDTEAFF.

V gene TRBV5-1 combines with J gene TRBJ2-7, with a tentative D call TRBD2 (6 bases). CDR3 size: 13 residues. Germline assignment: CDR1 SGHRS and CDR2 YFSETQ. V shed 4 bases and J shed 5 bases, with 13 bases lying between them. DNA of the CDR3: TGCGCCAGCAGCCACGCGGGGTCTCACGAGCAGTACTTC. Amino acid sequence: CASSHAGSHEQYF.

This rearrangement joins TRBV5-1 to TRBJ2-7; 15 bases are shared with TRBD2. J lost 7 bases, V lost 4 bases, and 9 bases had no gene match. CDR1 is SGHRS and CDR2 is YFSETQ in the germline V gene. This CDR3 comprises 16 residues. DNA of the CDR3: TGCGCCAGCAGCACCGGGACTAGCGGGGGGTTGGGAGAGCAGTACTTC. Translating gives CASSTGTSGGLGEQYF.

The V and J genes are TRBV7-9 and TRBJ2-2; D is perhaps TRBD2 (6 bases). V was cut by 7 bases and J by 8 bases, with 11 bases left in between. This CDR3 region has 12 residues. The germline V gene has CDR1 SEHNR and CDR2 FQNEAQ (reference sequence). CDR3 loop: CASTYGGGELFF. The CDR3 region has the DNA TGTGCCAGCACCTACGGGGGAGGGGAGCTGTTTTTT.

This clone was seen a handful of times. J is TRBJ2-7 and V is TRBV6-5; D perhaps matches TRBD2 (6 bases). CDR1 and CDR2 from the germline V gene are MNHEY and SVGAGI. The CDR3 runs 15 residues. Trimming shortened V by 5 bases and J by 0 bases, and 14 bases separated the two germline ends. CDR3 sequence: CASSPRPGGSYEQYF. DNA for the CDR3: TGTGCCAGCAGTCCGCGGCCCGGGGGCTCCTACGAGCAGTACTTC.

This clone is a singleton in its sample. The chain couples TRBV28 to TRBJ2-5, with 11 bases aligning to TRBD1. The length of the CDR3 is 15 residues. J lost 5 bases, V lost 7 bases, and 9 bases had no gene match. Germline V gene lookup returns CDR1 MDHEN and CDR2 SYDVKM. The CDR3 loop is CASTQGQGEVETQYF. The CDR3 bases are TGTGCCAGCACCCAGGGACAGGGGGAAGTGGAGACCCAGTACTTC.

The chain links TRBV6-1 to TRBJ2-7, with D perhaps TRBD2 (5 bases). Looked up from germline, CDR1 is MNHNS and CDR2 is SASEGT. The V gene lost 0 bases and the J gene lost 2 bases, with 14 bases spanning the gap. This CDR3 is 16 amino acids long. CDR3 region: CASSEAANGETYEQYF. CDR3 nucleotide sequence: TGTGCCAGCAGTGAAGCGGCTAACGGGGAGACCTACGAGCAGTACTTC.

The CDR3 sequence is CASSRATYNEQFF. The CDR3 nucleotides read TGTGCCAGCAGCCGCGCCACCTACAATGAGCAGTTCTTC. J is TRBJ2-1 and V is TRBV5-4; D gene ambiguous. CDR1 SGHNT and CDR2 YYREEE come from the germline V gene (reference sequence). The CDR3 spans 13 residues. Trimming pared 4 bases from V and 2 bases from J, leaving 7 bases between.

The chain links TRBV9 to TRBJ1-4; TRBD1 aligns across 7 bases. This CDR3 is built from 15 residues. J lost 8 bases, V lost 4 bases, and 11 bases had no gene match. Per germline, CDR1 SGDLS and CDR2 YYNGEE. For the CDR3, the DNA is TGTGCCAGCAGCAAACAGGGGAAGTTTGCGGAAAAACTGTTTTTT. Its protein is CASSKQGKFAEKLFF.

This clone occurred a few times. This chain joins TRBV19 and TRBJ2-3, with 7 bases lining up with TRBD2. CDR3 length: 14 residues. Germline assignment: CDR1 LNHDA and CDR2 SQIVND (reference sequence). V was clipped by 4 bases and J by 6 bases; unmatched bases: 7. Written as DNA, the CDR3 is TGTGCCAGTAGTACTGCGGGAGTTTCGGATACGCAGTATTTT. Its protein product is CASSTAGVSDTQYF.

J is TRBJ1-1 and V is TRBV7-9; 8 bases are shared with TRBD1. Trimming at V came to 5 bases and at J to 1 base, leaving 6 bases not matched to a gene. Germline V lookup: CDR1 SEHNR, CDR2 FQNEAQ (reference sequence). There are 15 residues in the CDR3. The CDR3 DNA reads TGTGCCAGCAGCACGAACAGGGGGAAGAACACTGAAGCTTTCTTT. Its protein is CASSTNRGKNTEAFF.

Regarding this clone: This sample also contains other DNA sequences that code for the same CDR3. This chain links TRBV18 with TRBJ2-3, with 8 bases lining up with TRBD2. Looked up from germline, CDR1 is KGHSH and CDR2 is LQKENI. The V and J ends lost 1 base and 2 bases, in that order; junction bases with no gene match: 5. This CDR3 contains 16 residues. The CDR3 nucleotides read TGTGCCAGCTCACCACAGACTAGCGCTTTCACAGATACGCAGTATTTT. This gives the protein CASSPQTSAFTDTQYF.

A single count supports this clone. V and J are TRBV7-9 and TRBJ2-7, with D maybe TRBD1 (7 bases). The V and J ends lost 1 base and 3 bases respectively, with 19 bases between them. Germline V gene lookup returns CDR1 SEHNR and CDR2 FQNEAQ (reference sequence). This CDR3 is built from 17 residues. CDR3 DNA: TGTGCCAGCAGCTTAGGCCCGGTGCAGGGGGGTCTCTACGAGCAGTACTTC. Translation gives CASSLGPVQGGLYEQYF.

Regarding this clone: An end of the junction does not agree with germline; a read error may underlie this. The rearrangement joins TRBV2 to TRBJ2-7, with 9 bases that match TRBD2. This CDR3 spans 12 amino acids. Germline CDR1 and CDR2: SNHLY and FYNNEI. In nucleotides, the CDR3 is TGTGCCAGCAGGGAGACTAGCGGTCTAGGCCGGTTC. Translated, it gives CASRETSGLGRF. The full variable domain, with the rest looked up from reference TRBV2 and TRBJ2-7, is EPEVTQTPSHQVTQMGQEVILRCVPISNHLYFYWYRQILGQKVEFLVSFYNNEISEKSEIFDDQFSVERPDGSNFTLKIRSTKLEDSAMYFCASRETSGLGRFGPGTRLTVT.